The 30 T cell receptor beta chains in this list originate from one sample, sequenced in a study of persistence of HIV-infected CD4 T cells. The immunoSEQ assay was version 4, run in survey mode. TCRdb's table, derived via immunoSEQ multiplex PCR, lists solely in-frame clones and lacks some. The repertoire holds about 40,000 clones, with about 87% as singletons. Antigens of these TCRs are unknown. Cells were stimulated nonspecifically with anti-CD3/anti-CD28 magnetic beads. Sorting of responding CD4+ T cells relied on upregulated CD40 ligand together with CD69. The source was CD4+ T cells sorted from PBMCs after approximately 18-hour stimulation, collected from a patient who received antiretroviral therapy. These receptors were taken from an adult man with HIV who was CMV-seropositive.

This chain links TRBV27 with TRBJ2-1; 10 bases fit TRBD1. The V segment lost 6 bases and the J segment 8 bases; nucleotides outside the gene matches: 7. This CDR3 region has 14 residues. Germline loops: CDR1 MNHEY, CDR2 SMNVEV (reference sequence). CDR3 nucleotides: TGTGCCAGCAGCCGGGACAGGGGCTTCCATGAGCAGTTCTTC. It encodes CASSRDRGFHEQFF.

The chain employs TRBV24-1 and TRBJ2-3; D perhaps matches TRBD1 (6 bases). There are 13 residues in the CDR3. Germline V gene sequence: CDR1 KGHDR, CDR2 SFDVKD. Deletions cut 6 bases from V and 3 bases from J, with 9 bases between. CDR3 DNA: TGTGCCACCAGTCCCAGGGGAACAGATACGCAGTATTTT. Residues: CATSPRGTDTQYF.

The DNA for the CDR3 is TGTGCCAGCAGTCAAGGGGGTCCCCTCCACTTT. Encoded protein: CASSQGGPLHF. The chain is built from TRBV12-3 or TRBV12-4 and TRBJ1-6, with D tentatively TRBD1 (6 bases). V was pared by 5 bases and J by 13 bases, with 9 bases between. The CDR3 is 11 amino acids.

This clone was recorded a few times. CDR3 DNA: TGTGCCAGCAGCCTAAGACGACAGGGGGCCACTGAAGCTTTCTTT. Translating gives CASSLRRQGATEAFF. This chain links TRBV3-1 (or the pseudogene TRBV3-2) with TRBJ1-1, with 10 bases matching TRBD1. The V gene end was trimmed by 4 bases and the J gene end by 4 bases; junction bases not matched to a gene: 6. Germline V gene sequence: CDR1 LGHDT, CDR2 YNNKEL (reference sequence). The CDR3 length is 15 residues.

The chain uses TRBV5-1 and TRBJ1-1, with 7 bases aligning to TRBD1. There are 15 residues in the CDR3. V shed 4 bases, J shed 3 bases, and the junction held 9 bases outside the gene matches. Germline CDR1 SGHRS, CDR2 YFSETQ. The CDR3 region is CASSPDVRGYTEAFF. CDR3 nucleotides: TGCGCCAGCAGCCCTGATGTCAGGGGGTACACTGAAGCTTTCTTT.

The chain joins TRBV19 to TRBJ2-2, with D possibly TRBD2 on 6 matching bases. The CDR3 has 12 residues. With 7 bases removed from V and 7 bases from J, the gap between germline ends came to 10 bases. Germline loops: CDR1 LNHDA, CDR2 SQIVND (reference sequence). CDR3 bases: TGTGCCAGTACGGAGGGCCGCGGGGAGCTGTTTTTT. Translation: CASTEGRGELFF.

The chain links TRBV30 to TRBJ2-3; TRBD2 matches 10 bases. Germline values: CDR1 GTSNPN, CDR2 SVGIG (reference sequence). This CDR3 comprises 13 residues. V lost 6 bases, J lost 6 bases, and 6 bases stayed unmatched. The CDR3 loop reads CACTSGEGDTQYF. CDR3 DNA: TGTGCCTGTACTAGCGGGGAGGGGGATACGCAGTATTTT.

This clone was found once. J is TRBJ2-7 and V is TRBV3-1 (or the pseudogene TRBV3-2); D not resolved. The CDR3 consists of 10 residues. V dropped 8 bases and J dropped 3 bases, with 5 bases sitting between them. Germline-derived CDR1 and CDR2 are LGHDT and YNNKEL (reference sequence). The CDR3 loop reads CASGVYEQYF. The CDR3 DNA reads as TGTGCCAGCGGAGTCTACGAGCAGTACTTC.

Written as DNA, the CDR3 is TGTGCCATCAGTGAGGGGGGGACAGGAAAGGGCTATGGCTACACCTTC. Its translation is CAISEGGTGKGYGYTF. The chain is built from TRBV10-3 and TRBJ1-2; 8 positions agree with TRBD1. The CDR3 has 16 amino acids. Germline loops: CDR1 ENHRY, CDR2 SYGVKD. V was pared by 2 bases and J by 4 bases, with 9 bases of the junction left unmatched.

The sample holds a few counts of this clone. The chain uses TRBV7-2 and TRBJ1-6; TRBD1 matches 7 bases. Germline CDR1 and CDR2: SGHTA and FQGNSA. The J segment lost 4 bases and the V segment lost 2 bases, leaving 8 bases of the junction unmatched. CDR3 length equals 17 residues. CDR3 coding DNA: TGTGCCAGCAGCTTAAAGGGACAGACCTATTATAATTCACCCCTCCACTTT. Translation gives CASSLKGQTYYNSPLHF.

The V gene is TRBV4-1, the J gene TRBJ2-7; D gene ambiguous. The CDR3 contains 16 residues. V shed 3 bases and J shed 0 bases, with 15 bases lying between them. Germline CDR1 and CDR2: MGHRA and YSYEKL. The DNA for the CDR3 is TGCGCCAGCAGCCAGGCTCGATCAATGAGCTCCTACGAGCAGTACTTC. Residues: CASSQARSMSSYEQYF.

CDR3 DNA: TGTGCCAGCAGTTTATCCACCGGGACAGGGGATCAGCAGTTCTTC. Translation: CASSLSTGTGDQQFF. The chain is built from TRBV27 and TRBJ2-1; TRBD1 agrees at 10 bases. The CDR3 is 15 amino acids. With 0 bases clipped from V and 11 bases from J, the junction kept 7 bases outside the gene matches. The germline CDR1 and CDR2 sequences are MNHEY and SMNVEV (reference sequence).

This clone is termed medium-sized. Distinct nucleotide sequences in the sample also encode this CDR3. The chain employs TRBV2 and TRBJ1-5, with 7 positions matching TRBD1. The germline V gene has CDR1 SNHLY and CDR2 FYNNEI. The junction had 3 bases not matched to a gene; V was cut back by 4 bases and J by 0 bases. CDR3 length equals 15 residues. CDR3 in DNA: TGTGCCAGCAGTGCGGGACAGCATAGCAATCAGCCCCAGCATTTT. Its protein is CASSAGQHSNQPQHF.

The chain links TRBV5-1 to TRBJ2-3; D possibly uses TRBD1 or TRBD2 (5 bases each). V shed 7 bases and J shed 0 bases, with 12 bases lying between them. Per the germline V gene, CDR1 is SGHRS and CDR2 is YFSETQ. This CDR3 is 14 amino acids long. CDR3: CASEWGSSTDTQYF. In DNA, the CDR3 is TGCGCCAGCGAATGGGGGTCAAGCACAGATACGCAGTATTTT.

A remark on this clone: Germline is not matched at one junction end, which may reflect a read error. The rearrangement links TRBV15 to TRBJ2-7; D is undetermined. Germline V gives CDR1 LNHNV, CDR2 YYDKDF (reference sequence). CDR3 length equals 15 residues. The CDR3 loop is CATSRDHKDSYGQYF. The CDR3 DNA sequence: TGTGCCACCAGCAGAGATCATAAAGATTCCTACGGGCAGTACTTC.

The chain joins TRBV29-1 to TRBJ1-2, with TRBD1 identical over 10 bases. The junction had 9 bases not matched to a gene; V was cut back by 6 bases and J by 8 bases. The CDR3 loop spans 13 amino acids. Germline values: CDR1 SQVTM, CDR2 ANQGSEA. Here the CDR3 reads CSVRQGAVDGYTF. Written as DNA, the CDR3 is TGCAGCGTCCGACAGGGGGCAGTCGACGGCTACACCTTC.

The V gene is TRBV5-5, the J gene TRBJ1-1, with D hard to call. The CDR3 contains 14 residues. The germline gives CDR1 SGHKS, CDR2 YYEKEE (reference sequence). Trimming removed 0 bases from V and 2 bases from J, with 8 bases in between. The CDR3 spells CASSLETTNTEAFF. The CDR3 DNA is TGTGCCAGCAGCTTGGAAACAACCAACACTGAAGCTTTCTTT.

The V gene is TRBV6-5, the J gene TRBJ2-7; possibly TRBD1 or TRBD2 for D (5 bases each). V lost 5 bases and J lost 2, with 13 bases in between. From germline, CDR1 is MNHEY and CDR2 SVGAGI. The CDR3 is 14 amino acids. As DNA, the CDR3 is TGTGCCAGCAGTAGCCGTGAGGGGCCCTACGAGCAGTACTTC. This encodes CASSSREGPYEQYF.

The J gene is TRBJ2-3, the V gene TRBV18; D is perhaps TRBD1 or TRBD2 (7 bases each). CDR1 and CDR2 from the germline V gene are KGHSH and LQKENI. Trimming left V 3 bases short and J 1 base short, with 20 bases between. The CDR3 is 18 residues long. DNA for the CDR3: TGTGCCAGCTCACCCTCGCGGGGGACAGCCCTGGGCACAGATACGCAGTATTTT. This sequence encodes CASSPSRGTALGTDTQYF.

The genes are TRBV27 and TRBJ1-1; the match to TRBD1 covers 10 bases. Looked up from germline, CDR1 is MNHEY and CDR2 is SMNVEV (reference sequence). With 5 bases clipped from V and 7 bases from J, the junction kept 4 bases outside the gene matches. CDR3 length equals 13 residues. The CDR3 region has the DNA TGTGCCAGCAGTCTCTGGGACAGGGGTGAAGCTTTCTTT. Amino acids: CASSLWDRGEAFF.

The CDR3 sequence is CASSVKRGTEAFF. In DNA, the CDR3 is TGTGCCAGCAGCGTTAAAAGGGGTACTGAAGCTTTCTTT. The rearrangement joins TRBV9 to TRBJ1-1; D is possibly TRBD1 (5 bases). The CDR3 totals 13 residues. V was shortened by 2 bases and J by 5 bases, with 10 bases between the two germline ends. The germline gives CDR1 SGDLS, CDR2 YYNGEE.

CDR3 in DNA: TGTGCCAGTCTTCGACAGGGAGGAGAGACCCAGTACTTC. Protein sequence: CASLRQGGETQYF. V and J are TRBV6-5 and TRBJ2-5; tentative D call: TRBD1 (7 bases). Deletions cut 9 bases from V and 4 bases from J, with 15 bases between. The germline V gene has CDR1 MNHEY and CDR2 SVGAGI. This CDR3 contains 13 residues.

The chain is built from TRBV27 and TRBJ1-4; 8 nucleotides line up with TRBD1. CDR1 is MNHEY and CDR2 is SMNVEV in the germline V gene (reference sequence). The V gene end was trimmed by 6 bases and the J gene end by 7 bases; junction bases not matched to a gene: 7. The CDR3 runs 14 residues. Written as DNA, the CDR3 is TGTGCCAGCAGCCCGACAGGGGCCAGTGAAAAACTGTTTTTT. It translates to CASSPTGASEKLFF.

This clone was recorded only once. The chain recombines TRBV27 with TRBJ2-3; a possible D gene is TRBD2 (6 bases). This CDR3 contains 13 residues. V lost 5 bases, J lost 10 bases, and 16 bases lay in between. The germline V gene has CDR1 MNHEY and CDR2 SMNVEV (reference sequence). CDR3 in DNA: TGTGCCAGCAGTCCCGGGCCCTCGGGGGCGCAGTATTTT. Encoded protein: CASSPGPSGAQYF.

This chain joins TRBV7-2 and TRBJ1-2; D not certain. The CDR3 covers 14 residues. The V and J ends lost 5 bases and 3 bases respectively, with 13 bases between them. Looked up from germline, CDR1 is SGHTA and CDR2 is FQGNSA. CDR3 in amino acids: CASSPSSGDYGYTF. In DNA, the CDR3 is TGTGCCAGCAGCCCCTCAAGCGGTGACTATGGCTACACCTTC.

The V call is TRBV5-1, the J call TRBJ2-1, with D uncertain. Germline loops: CDR1 SGHRS, CDR2 YFSETQ. CDR3 length equals 13 residues. The germline V and J ends were trimmed by 4 bases and 0 bases, with 5 bases remaining between them. The CDR3 region is CASSPRSYNEQFF. The CDR3 nucleotides are TGCGCCAGCAGCCCCCGCTCCTACAATGAGCAGTTCTTC.

This chain joins TRBV7-6 and TRBJ1-4; no clear D. The germline V gene has CDR1 SGHVS and CDR2 FNYEAQ. CDR3 size: 12 residues. V was trimmed by 1 base and J by 8 bases, leaving 5 bases between them. The DNA of the CDR3 is TGTGCCAGCAGCTTAGAAGGCGAAAAACTGTTTTTT. It specifies CASSLEGEKLFF.

The V and J genes are TRBV15 and TRBJ1-2; D gene ambiguous. The germline V and J ends were trimmed by 8 bases and 4 bases, with 11 bases remaining between them. From germline, CDR1 is LNHNV and CDR2 YYDKDF (reference sequence). The CDR3 has 12 residues. Here the CDR3 reads CATRGILYGYTF. In DNA form, the CDR3 reads TGTGCCACCCGCGGCATCCTCTATGGCTACACCTTC.

V gene TRBV18 combines with J gene TRBJ2-1, with TRBD2 identical over 12 bases. Germline CDR1 reads KGHSH; CDR2 reads LQKENI. Losses at the gene ends were 0 bases for V and 8 bases for J; bases not matched to a gene: 2. The CDR3 consists of 15 residues. CDR3 nucleotide sequence: TGTGCCAGCTCACCACCGACTAGCGGGAGTCATGAGCAGTTCTTC. Its protein product is CASSPPTSGSHEQFF.

This clone was picked up one time. This chain uses TRBV15 with TRBJ1-1; D call uncertain. Germline V gives CDR1 LNHNV, CDR2 YYDKDF (reference sequence). The V and J ends lost 0 bases and 1 base respectively, with 12 bases between them. There are 16 residues in the CDR3. Written as DNA, the CDR3 is TGTGCCACCAGCAGAGATCTCCAGCCCGCGAACACTGAAGCTTTCTTT. Encoded protein: CATSRDLQPANTEAFF.